The 19 T cell receptor beta chains in this list originate from one sample, sequenced in a study of neurological immune-mediated disorders. From the 5' RACE reads, TCRdb called clonotypes with MiXCR, one entry per CDR3 protein. This table has about 46,000 distinct CDR3 sequences, 1.9% appearing once. The sequenced material came from PBMCs. The receptors shown here come from a woman in her 40s with multiple sclerosis.

This clonotype has at least ten counts. The chain is built from TRBV12-3 or TRBV12-4 and TRBJ2-5, with D unresolved. Trimming left V 2 bases short and J 2 bases short, with 9 bases between. The length of the CDR3 is 14 residues. CDR3 sequence (DNA): TGTGCCAGCAGTTTAATGCGGAATCAAGAGACCCAGTACTTC. Its translation is CASSLMRNQETQYF.

The table lists this clonotype with many counts. The chain combines TRBV11-2 with TRBJ2-4; D ambiguous. Looked up from germline, CDR1 is SGHAT and CDR2 is FQNNGV. V was shortened by 3 bases and J by 3 bases, with 9 bases between the two germline ends. The CDR3 is 14 residues long. The CDR3 sequence: CASSFGQYKNIQYF. The CDR3 DNA sequence: TGTGCCAGCAGCTTTGGGCAGTACAAAAACATTCAGTACTTC.

This clonotype showed up many times. The chain employs TRBV6-5 and TRBJ1-3; D unresolved. This CDR3 is 13 amino acids long. Germline CDR1 is MNHEY and CDR2 is SVGAGI. The V gene lost 5 bases and the J gene lost 7 bases, with 12 bases spanning the gap. The CDR3 here is CASSPGSRNTIYF. In DNA, the CDR3 is TGTGCCAGCAGTCCGGGTTCCCGGAACACCATATATTTT.

This clonotype was recorded many times. The rearrangement joins TRBV20-1 to TRBJ2-1, with 8 nucleotides matching TRBD2. Per the germline V gene, CDR1 is DFQATT and CDR2 is SNEGSKA (reference sequence). V lost 3 bases and J lost 5; bases outside the gene matches: 18. This CDR3 is built from 18 residues. CDR3 nucleotides: TGCAGTGCTAGGGTAGCGGGGAAGGTTTGGGCCGAGAACAATGAGCAGTTCTTC. This gives the protein CSARVAGKVWAENNEQFF.

This clonotype was seen many times. This chain uses TRBV29-1 with TRBJ2-5, with D maybe TRBD1 (6 bases). This CDR3 region has 13 residues. Trimming removed 6 bases at V and 5 bases at J, with 16 bases between. CDR1 SQVTM and CDR2 ANQGSEA come from the germline V gene. CDR3 coding DNA: TGCAGCGTGACAGGAATATTCGACGAGACCCAGTACTTC. This sequence encodes CSVTGIFDETQYF.

As concerns this clonotype: A clone one base away is much larger, so this may be a read error. The CDR3 is CTSSKDRAPYEQYF. CDR3 nucleotide sequence: TGTACCAGCAGCAAAGACCGGGCCCCCTACGAGCAGTACTTC. The chain links TRBV21-1 to TRBJ2-7; the table's D call, TRBD2, has no DNA check behind it. TRBV21-1 is shown as a pseudogene. The CDR3 totals 14 residues.

This clonotype occurred many times. This rearrangement joins TRBV20-1 to TRBJ2-5; tentative D call: TRBD1 (6 bases). CDR1 DFQATT and CDR2 SNEGSKA come from the germline V gene (reference sequence). Trimming took off 0 bases at V and 5 bases at J, with 10 bases between the two ends. The CDR3 is made up of 13 amino acids. The CDR3 protein is CSARDPGHETQYF. CDR3 coding DNA: TGCAGTGCTAGAGATCCGGGACACGAGACCCAGTACTTC.

This clonotype appeared many times. J is TRBJ1-1 and V is TRBV4-1; D is unresolved. CDR1 is MGHRA, CDR2 YSYEKL, per germline. V lost 2 bases to trimming and J lost 0 bases, with 10 bases between them. The CDR3 is 15 residues long. In DNA, the CDR3 is TGCGCCAGCAGCCAAACCGGGGTCCTGAACACTGAAGCTTTCTTT. As protein: CASSQTGVLNTEAFF.

This clonotype occurred many times. The chain uses TRBV5-6 and TRBJ2-1, with D perhaps matching TRBD2 (6 bases). The CDR3 is made up of 16 amino acids. Trimming removed 3 bases from V and 2 bases from J, with 15 bases in between. Germline assignment: CDR1 SGHDT and CDR2 YYEEEE. This CDR3 is CASSSGGDGPYNEQFF. The CDR3 DNA reads TGTGCCAGCAGCTCTGGCGGGGACGGCCCCTACAATGAGCAGTTCTTC.

This clonotype appeared many times. The V gene is TRBV20-1, the J gene TRBJ2-1; 7 nucleotides align to TRBD2. J was trimmed by 8 bases and V by 0 bases; bases with no gene match: 7. Germline V gene sequence: CDR1 DFQATT, CDR2 SNEGSKA (reference sequence). The CDR3 consists of 14 residues. DNA for the CDR3: TGCAGTGCTAGAGATTGGCTAGCGGACGATGAGCAGTTCTTC. It codes for CSARDWLADDEQFF.

This chain links TRBV12-3 or TRBV12-4 with TRBJ2-7; 12 bases fit TRBD2. The CDR3 loop spans 19 amino acids. V lost 3 bases and J lost 0; bases outside the gene matches: 12. CDR3 coding DNA: TGTGCCAGCAGTTTTTTGACTAGCGGGGGCCTAAGGAGCTCCTACGAGCAGTACTTC. It encodes CASSFLTSGGLRSSYEQYF.

This clonotype has ten or more counts. The CDR3: CSARPLNTEAFF. CDR3 coding DNA: TGCAGTGCTAGACCCCTTAACACTGAAGCTTTCTTT. The chain combines TRBV20-1 with TRBJ1-1; D is unclear. Germline V gene lookup returns CDR1 DFQATT and CDR2 SNEGSKA (reference sequence). The V gene lost 2 bases and the J gene lost 2 bases, with 6 bases spanning the gap. This CDR3 region has 12 residues.

At least ten counts were recorded for this clonotype. The V call is TRBV20-1, the J call TRBJ1-2; the D is unclear. V lost 3 bases, J lost 4 bases, and 12 bases lay in between. Germline V gives CDR1 DFQATT, CDR2 SNEGSKA (reference sequence). This CDR3 is built from 13 residues. The CDR3 region has the DNA TGCAGTGCTAGCCCTACACCACTCTATGGCTACACCTTC. Its translation: CSASPTPLYGYTF.

Points on this clonotype: This could be a read error, since a much larger clone is one nucleotide away. The missing conserved phenylalanine or tryptophan at the end of this CDR3 makes a read error likely. This chain links TRBV7-2 with TRBJ2-1; no clear D. Germline CDR1 and CDR2: SGHTA and FQGNSA. Trimming stripped 4 bases from V and 8 bases from J, with 15 bases between. The CDR3 sequence is 14 residues long. The CDR3 bases are TGTGCCAGCAGCTCGACCTTCGTATCACATGAGCAGTTCTGC. It specifies CASSSTFVSHEQFC.

This clonotype was counted many times. This sequence joins TRBV10-3 and TRBJ1-2; 11 nucleotides agree with TRBD1. Germline lookup yields CDR1 ENHRY and CDR2 SYGVKD. This CDR3 is 15 amino acids long. V trimming: 3 bases; J trimming: 2 bases; junction bases outside the gene matches: 2. This CDR3 is CAISERDRGNYGYTF. For the CDR3, the DNA is TGTGCCATCAGTGAACGGGACAGGGGGAACTATGGCTACACCTTC.

This clonotype was counted many times. J is TRBJ2-7 and V is TRBV5-1; D is unclear. Trimming took 3 bases from V and 3 from J, leaving 22 bases between them. The CDR3 has 17 amino acids. Germline CDR1 is SGHRS and CDR2 is YFSETQ. DNA for the CDR3: TGCGCCAGCAGCTCCACACCTGATCACCACCCTAACTACGAGCAGTACTTC. Translating it yields CASSSTPDHHPNYEQYF.

This clonotype was observed at least ten times. V and J are TRBV20-1 and TRBJ2-3, with D perhaps TRBD1 (6 bases). V lost 4 bases, J lost 3 bases, and 14 bases lay in between. In germline, CDR1 is DFQATT, CDR2 SNEGSKA (reference sequence). The CDR3 sequence is 14 residues long. The CDR3, as DNA: TGCAGTGCTACCCACAGGGCGAGAACAGATACGCAGTATTTT. As protein: CSATHRARTDTQYF.

In its sample, this clonotype was seen many times. The chain combines TRBV5-1 with TRBJ1-5, with D possibly being TRBD1 (5 bases). Deletions cut 0 bases from V and 2 bases from J, with 6 bases between. This CDR3 is built from 14 residues. Germline lookup yields CDR1 SGHRS and CDR2 YFSETQ. The CDR3 protein is CASSLEGRNQPQHF. The CDR3 nucleotides read TGCGCCAGCAGCTTGGAGGGACGCAATCAGCCCCAGCATTTT.

This clonotype came up many times. J is TRBJ1-2 and V is TRBV2; D is perhaps TRBD1 (5 bases). The CDR3 covers 13 residues. Germline V gene lookup returns CDR1 SNHLY and CDR2 FYNNEI. V lost 3 bases and J 4 bases, leaving 9 bases between the germline ends. The CDR3 bases are TGTGCCAGCAGTGAGGGGCACCCCTATGGCTACACCTTC. Protein: CASSEGHPYGYTF.